Listed here are 29 T cell receptor beta chains from one sample, sequenced in a study of cytomegalovirus exposure and HLA in healthy donors. PCR amplification relied on 60 Vbeta primers (plus 13 Jbeta primers). Some clones are missing from TCRdb's copy, which holds only in-frame ones; the method was immunoSEQ multiplex PCR. The table lists about 190,000 clones, approximately 78% of them singletons, with approximately 0.74% in the top ten. The sequenced sample consisted of PBMCs. The source is a woman between 18 and 29 years old in good health and CMV-seronegative.

V gene TRBV25-1 combines with J gene TRBJ2-1; TRBD2 might be the D (5 bases). The CDR3 extends over 11 amino acids. Germline V lookup: CDR1 MGHDK, CDR2 SYGVNS. Deletions cut 4 bases from V and 8 bases from J, with 6 bases between. DNA for the CDR3: TGTGCCAGCAGTGCGGGGTATGAGCAGTTCTTC. This gives the protein CASSAGYEQFF.

This clone was seen just once. The rearrangement links TRBV7-8 to TRBJ2-1, with D possibly matching TRBD2 (6 bases). CDR1 is SGHVS, CDR2 FQNEAQ, per germline. Between the trimmed V and J ends, which lost 4 bases and 7 bases, there was a span of 14 bases. This CDR3 is 14 amino acids long. The CDR3 spells CASSSDPRGNEQFF. In nucleotides, the CDR3 is TGTGCCAGCAGCTCCGACCCCCGGGGGAATGAGCAGTTCTTC.

Written as DNA, the CDR3 is TGCGCCAGCAGCTCGGGGGACTACTCGAACACCGGGGAGCTGTTTTTT. It encodes CASSSGDYSNTGELFF. The genes are TRBV5-1 and TRBJ2-2, with 7 bases aligning to TRBD2. With 3 bases clipped from V and 0 bases from J, the junction kept 5 bases outside the gene matches. CDR3 size: 16 residues. Germline V gives CDR1 SGHRS, CDR2 YFSETQ.

The chain joins TRBV27 to TRBJ2-6, with a tentative D call TRBD2 (6 bases). The CDR3 runs to 18 residues. V was pared by 6 bases and J by 0 bases, with 18 bases between. Germline CDR1 reads MNHEY; CDR2 reads SMNVEV (reference sequence). The CDR3: CASSRRGTSLSGANVLTF. The CDR3 nucleotides are TGTGCCAGCAGCCGACGCGGGACGTCTCTCTCTGGGGCCAACGTCCTGACTTTC.

The CDR3 DNA is TGCGCCAGTAGGGCAGGGGGCACTGAAGCTTTCTTT. It yields the protein CASRAGGTEAFF. This chain uses TRBV5-1 with TRBJ1-1; the match to TRBD1 covers 7 bases. Germline V lookup: CDR1 SGHRS, CDR2 YFSETQ. This CDR3 has 12 residues. With V trimmed by 8 bases and J by 4 bases, 5 bases remained unmatched. The full variable domain, its missing parts supplied by reference TRBV5-1 and TRBJ1-1, is KAGVTQTPRYLIKTRGQQVTLSCSPISGHRSVSWYQQTPGQGLQFLFEYFSETQRNKGNFPGRFSGRQFSNSRSEMNVSTLELGDSALYLCASRAGGTEAFFGQGTRLTVV.

This chain connects TRBV10-3 to TRBJ2-5; unclear D gene. Trimming shortened V by 4 bases and J by 5 bases, and 17 bases separated the two germline ends. This CDR3 contains 15 residues. Germline lookup yields CDR1 ENHRY and CDR2 SYGVKD. The chain's CDR3 is CAISAGFELGETQYF. CDR3 coding DNA: TGTGCCATCAGTGCCGGGTTTGAACTCGGGGAGACCCAGTACTTC.

The chain is built from TRBV10-3 and TRBJ2-5; 8 bases agree with TRBD1. The CDR3 loop spans 12 amino acids. Germline CDR1 reads ENHRY; CDR2 reads SYGVKD. After removal of 10 bases from V and 5 bases from J, the junction contained 6 bases not matched to a gene. This CDR3 reads CATQGAGETQYF. In DNA, the CDR3 is TGTGCCACCCAGGGGGCCGGGGAGACCCAGTACTTC.

This chain joins TRBV6-1 and TRBJ1-5; D is ambiguous. Germline V lookup: CDR1 MNHNS, CDR2 SASEGT. This CDR3 contains 13 residues. The V and J ends lost 2 bases and 6 bases respectively, with 8 bases between them. CDR3 loop: CASSEIASQPQHF. CDR3 sequence (DNA): TGTGCCAGCAGTGAAATAGCTAGTCAGCCCCAGCATTTT.

In this sample, this clone turned up once. CDR3 coding DNA: TGTGCCAGCAGCTTAATTAGCGGGGGCCCCCAAGAGACCCAGTACTTC. Amino acids: CASSLISGGPQETQYF. The rearrangement uses TRBV7-2 and TRBJ2-5; 9 nucleotides agree with TRBD2. Trimming cost V 2 bases and J 1 base; bases outside gene matches: 5. This CDR3 region has 16 residues. Per the germline V gene, CDR1 is SGHTA and CDR2 is FQGNSA.

The J gene is TRBJ1-1, the V gene TRBV6-5; no clear D. The germline V gene has CDR1 MNHEY and CDR2 SVGAGI. Trimming cost V 6 bases and J 0 bases, with 8 bases left between them. CDR3 length: 13 residues. The CDR3: CASRPSMNTEAFF. CDR3 nucleotide sequence: TGTGCCAGCAGACCCTCTATGAACACTGAAGCTTTCTTT.

In its sample, this clone was seen a few times. The chain links TRBV10-2 to TRBJ1-4; perhaps TRBD1 as D (5 bases). The CDR3 has 12 amino acids. V shed 6 bases and J shed 5 bases, with 7 bases lying between them. Per germline, CDR1 WSHSY and CDR2 SAAADI. The CDR3 is CASRTENEKLFF. DNA for the CDR3: TGCGCCAGCAGGACAGAAAATGAAAAACTGTTTTTT.

The chain employs TRBV7-9 and TRBJ1-1; 9 bases map to TRBD1. V trimming: 4 bases; J trimming: 4 bases; junction bases outside the gene matches: 7. Germline V gene sequence: CDR1 SEHNR, CDR2 FQNEAQ (reference sequence). This CDR3 has 15 residues. CDR3 region: CASSWGGQGGTEAFF. The CDR3 nucleotides read TGTGCCAGCAGCTGGGGGGGACAGGGAGGCACTGAAGCTTTCTTT.

Concerning this clone itself: The same CDR3 can be traced to other DNA sequences in this sample. The rearrangement links TRBV11-3 to TRBJ2-5, with 7 bases identical to TRBD2. The CDR3 is 14 amino acids. V was clipped by 3 bases and J by 1 base; unmatched bases: 2. CDR1 SGHNT and CDR2 YENEEA come from the germline V gene. The CDR3 protein is CASSLGGGQETQYF. DNA for the CDR3: TGTGCCAGCAGCTTGGGCGGGGGCCAAGAGACCCAGTACTTC.

V usage is TRBV29-1 and J usage is TRBJ2-7; perhaps TRBD1 as D (6 bases). The CDR3 runs 16 residues. Germline CDR1 and CDR2: SQVTM and ANQGSEA. V was shortened by 4 bases and J by 7 bases, with 26 bases between the two germline ends. CDR3 sequence (DNA): TGCAGCGTTGTGGGGGTGGGGGCGAACTCGATAGGGGAGCAGTACTTC. This gives the protein CSVVGVGANSIGEQYF.

This rearrangement joins TRBV7-6 to TRBJ1-1, with D possibly matching TRBD1 (5 bases). Germline V gene lookup returns CDR1 SGHVS and CDR2 FNYEAQ. This CDR3 is 14 amino acids long. Trimming removed 3 bases at V and 2 bases at J, with 10 bases between. The CDR3 DNA sequence: TGTGCCAGCAGCTTCTACGGGACTAACACTGAAGCTTTCTTT. Encoded protein: CASSFYGTNTEAFF.

The V and J genes are TRBV7-9 and TRBJ2-1, with 13 bases matching TRBD2. Germline trimming cut 4 bases from V and 5 bases from J; bases unmatched to any gene: 2. The germline V gene encodes CDR1 SEHNR and CDR2 FQNEAQ (reference sequence). The CDR3 consists of 15 residues. CDR3 protein: CASSSGTSGDNEQFF. The CDR3 DNA reads as TGTGCCAGCAGCTCCGGGACTAGCGGGGACAATGAGCAGTTCTTC.

The chain carries TRBV6-1 and TRBJ2-1; 8 bases are a match to TRBD1. Germline CDR1 is MNHNS and CDR2 is SASEGT. This CDR3 is built from 17 residues. The V gene end was trimmed by 3 bases and the J gene end by 2 bases; junction bases not matched to a gene: 9. As DNA, the CDR3 is TGTGCCAGCAGTGAGCTAAGGACAGGGCGACCCTACAATGAGCAGTTCTTC. Its protein product is CASSELRTGRPYNEQFF.

The rearrangement joins TRBV10-1 to TRBJ1-1; no reliable D call. V lost 7 bases and J lost 1, with 10 bases in between. CDR1 is WNHNN and CDR2 is SYGVQD in the germline V gene (reference sequence). The CDR3 loop spans 13 amino acids. The CDR3: CASNGLENTEAFF. Written as DNA, the CDR3 is TGCGCCAGCAATGGACTGGAGAACACTGAAGCTTTCTTT.

This chain links TRBV5-5 with TRBJ2-1, with 9 nucleotides matching TRBD2. This CDR3 region has 16 residues. The germline gives CDR1 SGHKS, CDR2 YYEKEE (reference sequence). After removal of 3 bases from V and 6 bases from J, the junction contained 10 bases not matched to a gene. CDR3 sequence reads: CASSWTVAGALNEQFF. CDR3 sequence (DNA): TGTGCCAGCAGCTGGACGGTAGCGGGGGCTCTCAATGAGCAGTTCTTC.

This chain links TRBV27 with TRBJ2-2; 9 bases map to TRBD2. With V trimmed by 4 bases and J by 4 bases, 4 bases remained unmatched. The germline CDR1 and CDR2 sequences are MNHEY and SMNVEV (reference sequence). The CDR3 contains 15 residues. The CDR3 protein is CASSWSSGSTGELFF. CDR3 bases: TGTGCCAGCAGTTGGAGTAGCGGGAGCACCGGGGAGCTGTTTTTT.

This clone came up once. The chain employs TRBV29-1 and TRBJ2-2; D gene uncertain. The germline V gene has CDR1 SQVTM and CDR2 ANQGSEA. V was cut by 4 bases and J by 3 bases, with 9 bases left in between. The CDR3 runs 13 residues. CDR3 loop: CSVVSDYTGELFF. The CDR3 DNA sequence: TGCAGCGTTGTTAGTGACTACACCGGGGAGCTGTTTTTT.

V gene TRBV28 combines with J gene TRBJ2-7, with TRBD1 matching 8 bases. The V gene end was trimmed by 2 bases and the J gene end by 5 bases; junction bases not matched to a gene: 11. CDR1 MDHEN and CDR2 SYDVKM come from the germline V gene. The CDR3 spans 16 residues. The CDR3: CASSLLSGTGFHEQYF. DNA of the CDR3: TGTGCCAGCAGTTTACTTTCCGGGACAGGTTTCCACGAGCAGTACTTC.

The chain combines TRBV11-2 with TRBJ1-2; 7 nucleotides agree with TRBD1. Germline CDR1 reads SGHAT; CDR2 reads FQNNGV. The CDR3 runs 15 residues. After removal of 5 bases from V and 0 bases from J, the junction contained 6 bases not matched to a gene. The CDR3 bases are TGTGCCAGCAGCGTAACAGGGGCAGCTAACTATGGCTACACCTTC. Translating it yields CASSVTGAANYGYTF.

The V and J genes are TRBV5-4 and TRBJ2-5, with 11 bases aligning to TRBD2. Unmatched junction bases numbered 10, after V lost 1 base and J lost 5 bases. Per germline, CDR1 SGHNT and CDR2 YYREEE (reference sequence). CDR3 size: 17 residues. The CDR3 here is CASSLRKLAGDWETQYF. The CDR3 coding sequence is TGTGCCAGCAGCTTGCGAAAACTAGCGGGAGATTGGGAGACCCAGTACTTC.

This clone has a handful of counts. The chain links TRBV5-4 to TRBJ1-3; D is unclear. The CDR3 runs 16 residues. Germline V gives CDR1 SGHNT, CDR2 YYREEE (reference sequence). V lost 5 bases to trimming and J lost 4 bases, with 19 bases between them. In DNA, the CDR3 is TGTGCCAGCAGACAGCGGTCACGGGAATCGGGAAACACCATATATTTT. It is translated as CASRQRSRESGNTIYF.

The chain is built from TRBV6-5 and TRBJ1-1; 10 nucleotides agree with TRBD1. Losses at the gene ends were 6 bases for V and 5 bases for J; bases not matched to a gene: 9. In germline, CDR1 is MNHEY, CDR2 SVGAGI. The CDR3 sequence is 15 residues long. The CDR3 is CASSPWTGGRTEAFF. As DNA, the CDR3 is TGTGCCAGCAGCCCCTGGACAGGGGGAAGGACTGAAGCTTTCTTT.

This clone has more than one count but fewer than ten. The rearrangement uses TRBV5-1 and TRBJ2-2; 10 bases line up with TRBD2. The CDR3 spans 17 residues. CDR1 is SGHRS and CDR2 is YFSETQ in the germline V gene. The J segment lost 6 bases and the V segment lost 6 bases, leaving 14 bases of the junction unmatched. The CDR3, as DNA: TGCGCCAGCATATTGGGGCTAGCGGGAGTAACGTCCGGGGAGCTGTTTTTT. This codes for CASILGLAGVTSGELFF.

The rearrangement joins TRBV11-3 to TRBJ2-3; D perhaps matches TRBD2 (5 bases). The CDR3 sequence is 15 residues long. Trimming shortened V by 1 base and J by 1 base, and 9 bases separated the two germline ends. Per germline, CDR1 SGHNT and CDR2 YENEEA. The CDR3 here is CASSLGGSGTDTQYF. CDR3 sequence (DNA): TGTGCCAGCAGCTTAGGAGGTAGCGGCACAGATACGCAGTATTTT.

The chain joins TRBV7-3 to TRBJ2-2, with unresolved D. Germline CDR1 reads SGHTA; CDR2 reads FQGTGA. The germline V and J ends were trimmed by 5 bases and 6 bases, with 10 bases remaining between them. The CDR3 has 13 amino acids. As DNA, the CDR3 is TGTGCCAGCAGCCTAGGCGAAGCCGGGGAGCTGTTTTTT. Encoded protein: CASSLGEAGELFF.